The 6 T cell receptor beta chains in this list originate from one sample, sequenced in a study of response to subunit inactivated influenza vaccine. One entry per CDR3 protein results from TCRdb running MiXCR on the RT-PCR reads. The table has approximately 230,000 distinct CDR3 sequences, approximately 12% seen once. The source was non-naive T cells sorted from PBMCs, collected 14 days before vaccination. These receptors were obtained from a man aged 45-65 years who received an inactivated influenza vaccine.

The V call is TRBV7-2, the J call TRBJ2-3; D not resolved. This CDR3 contains 15 residues. Germline values: CDR1 SGHTA, CDR2 FQGNSA. Deletions cut 3 bases from V and 10 bases from J, with 20 bases between. The CDR3, as DNA: TGTGCCAGCAGCTTTGGGCAGGCCAATCGCCCAGCGCAGTATTTT. This encodes CASSFGQANRPAQYF.

The rearrangement joins TRBV6-5 to TRBJ1-1, with 7 bases matching TRBD1. CDR1 is MNHEY and CDR2 is SVGAGI in the germline V gene. The CDR3 has 11 amino acids. V was clipped by 4 bases and J by 12 bases; unmatched bases: 5. In DNA form, the CDR3 reads TGTGCCAGCAGTTCAGGGACAGTCCCTTTCTTT. Its protein is CASSSGTVPFF.

V and J are TRBV4-3 and TRBJ2-2; TRBD2 might be the D (5 bases). The germline V gene encodes CDR1 LGHNA and CDR2 YSLEER. Trimming stripped 2 bases from V and 6 bases from J, with 19 bases between. CDR3 length equals 17 residues. The CDR3 DNA sequence: TGCGCCAGCAGCCAACCGCCCTGGACTTCCCAACCCGGGGAGCTGTTTTTT. Its protein product is CASSQPPWTSQPGELFF.

The chain is built from TRBV10-3 and TRBJ1-2; TRBD1 matches at 9 bases. This CDR3 is built from 11 residues. The V and J ends lost 8 bases and 5 bases, in that order; junction bases with no gene match: 0. Germline loops: CDR1 ENHRY, CDR2 SYGVKD. CDR3 bases: TGTGCCATCGGACAGGGGTATGGCTACACCTTC. This sequence encodes CAIGQGYGYTF.

This clonotype was detected a few times. This sequence joins TRBV28 and TRBJ1-3, with a tentative D call TRBD1 (5 bases). Trimming stripped 7 bases from V and 0 bases from J, with 25 bases between. This CDR3 region has 19 residues. Germline CDR1 MDHEN, CDR2 SYDVKM. CDR3 nucleotide sequence: TGTGCCAGCACCAACGGGGCAGGACTTGGAGATTTCTCTGGAAACACCATATATTTT. Protein: CASTNGAGLGDFSGNTIYF.

V is TRBV5-1 and J is TRBJ1-1; 8 nucleotides agree with TRBD1. Germline assignment: CDR1 SGHRS and CDR2 YFSETQ. The CDR3 has 16 residues. The junction had 7 bases not matched to a gene; V was cut back by 3 bases and J by 0 bases. The CDR3 is CASSSRPGQVNTEAFF. In nucleotides, the CDR3 is TGCGCCAGCAGCTCCCGGCCGGGACAGGTGAACACTGAAGCTTTCTTT.